One and the same sample provided the 6 T cell receptor beta chains below, sequenced in a study of T cells in Graves' hyperthyroidism and ophthalmopathy. Using RNA transcripts as the source, TCR beta CDR3 regions were amplified. The study used the HTBI primer set for a first-round RT-PCR of the TCR CDR3. TCRdb ran MiXCR on the multiplex PCR reads and lists one entry per CDR3 protein. The data hold around 400,000 distinct CDR3 sequences, with less than 15% observed a single time. The sample comprised blood. The receptors were sampled from a woman aged 18-35 years with Graves' hyperthyroidism.

J is TRBJ2-2 and V is TRBV7-2, with D unresolved. Germline V gene lookup returns CDR1 SGHTA and CDR2 FQGNSA. The V gene lost 6 bases and the J gene lost 9 bases, with 8 bases spanning the gap. The CDR3 is made up of 11 amino acids. The CDR3: CASSSTRELFF. DNA of the CDR3: TGTGCCAGCAGTTCAACCAGGGAGCTGTTTTTT.

The table lists this clonotype with many counts. The gene calls are TRBV28 and TRBJ2-1; 8 bases are a match to TRBD2. Germline CDR1 MDHEN, CDR2 SYDVKM. There are 15 residues in the CDR3. Losses at the gene ends were 7 bases for V and 5 bases for J; bases not matched to a gene: 10. The chain's CDR3 is CASNSYREGNNEQFF. In DNA, the CDR3 is TGTGCCAGCAATTCCTACCGGGAGGGCAACAATGAGCAGTTCTTC. The complete variable domain, with remaining parts taken from reference TRBV28 and TRBJ2-1, reads DVKVTQSSRYLVKRTGEKVFLECVQDMDHENMFWYRQDPGLGLRLIYFSYDVKMKEKGDIPEGYSVSREKKERFSLILESASTNQTSMYLCASNSYREGNNEQFFGPGTRLTVL.

The sample holds many counts of this clonotype. V is TRBV20-1 and J is TRBJ1-4; D perhaps matches TRBD1 (5 bases). V was pared by 0 bases and J by 2 bases, with 19 bases between. The CDR3 is 18 residues long. Germline V gene lookup returns CDR1 DFQATT and CDR2 SNEGSKA (reference sequence). The CDR3 DNA reads as TGCAGTGCTAGAGACCTGGGGGAGGGCCCCGTGACTAATGAAAAACTGTTTTTT. Residues: CSARDLGEGPVTNEKLFF.

This clonotype has ten or more counts. The rearrangement links TRBV20-1 to TRBJ1-4; tentatively, D is TRBD1 (5 bases). V was trimmed by 5 bases and J by 8 bases, leaving 15 bases between them. The CDR3 length is 13 residues. Germline values: CDR1 DFQATT, CDR2 SNEGSKA (reference sequence). CDR3 amino acids: CSAYVRGWEKLFF. CDR3 in DNA: TGCAGTGCTTATGTGAGGGGTTGGGAAAAACTGTTTTTT.

This clonotype was recorded at least ten times. The chain uses TRBV6-8 and TRBJ1-1, with D uncertain. Germline V gene lookup returns CDR1 MNHGY and CDR2 SAAAGT. V lost 11 bases to trimming and J lost 0 bases, with 16 bases between them. This CDR3 spans 14 amino acids. The CDR3 reads CAVVGSLMNTEAFF. The CDR3, as DNA: TGTGCCGTGGTGGGGTCTTTAATGAACACTGAAGCTTTCTTT.

This clonotype was seen at least ten times. This chain's CDR3 is CASSQDRRGESLNTEAFF. The CDR3 region has the DNA TGCGCCAGCAGCCAAGATCGGAGGGGGGAGTCTCTGAACACTGAAGCTTTCTTT. V gene TRBV4-1 combines with J gene TRBJ1-1, with D possibly matching TRBD1 (6 bases). This CDR3 comprises 18 residues. The germline V gene encodes CDR1 MGHRA and CDR2 YSYEKL. Trimming cost V 0 bases and J 0 bases, with 17 bases left between them.